A single sample gave rise to the 28 T cell receptor beta chains below, sequenced in a study of T-cell reconstitution after alpha-beta-depleted transplantation in children listed by TCRdb under 2016. In light of the paper, this sample's treatment or condition label describes: allogeneic hematopoietic cell transplantation with graft depleted of TCRalphabeta T cells and CD19 B cells. Library prep was done by PCR. Sequencing instrument: Illumina HiSeq 2500. Molecular barcoding was employed in the preparation of TCR libraries, with unique molecular identifiers being used to normalize TCRbeta repertoire quantification. Using fastp at Q25 and MiXCR, TCRdb reprocessed the public reads and kept productive beta chains. One record per CDR3 amino acid sequence lists the most common genes and DNA. Across this sample there are around 700,000 distinct CDR3 sequences, with less than 15% seen only once. The biggest ten clones account for around 0.76% of the sample.

Here the sequenced sample was PBMCs, taken before TCRalphabeta/CD19-depleted stem cell transplant. Receptors originate from a girl aged 2-10 years with congenital amegakaryocytic thrombocytopenia, due to receive a stem cell transplant.

This clonotype has just a few counts. The chain employs TRBV3-1 and TRBJ2-2; TRBD2 matches at 7 bases. Germline trimming cut 0 bases from V and 2 bases from J; bases unmatched to any gene: 15. CDR1 is LGHDT and CDR2 is YNNKEL in the germline V gene (reference sequence). CDR3 length: 20 amino acids. As DNA, the CDR3 is TGTGCCAGCAGCCAAGAACTAGCGAGATATATTGGGATAAACACCGGGGAGCTGTTTTTT. It yields the protein CASSQELARYIGINTGELFF.

In this sample, this clonotype turned up many times. V is TRBV20-1 and J is TRBJ2-1; tentatively, D is TRBD1 (6 bases). CDR3 length: 14 amino acids. Germline V gives CDR1 DFQATT, CDR2 SNEGSKA (reference sequence). V dropped 4 bases and J dropped 8 bases, with 18 bases sitting between them. DNA for the CDR3: TGCAGTGCTACCGAGCTAGATGGGGGCCATGAGCAGTTCTTC. As protein: CSATELDGGHEQFF.

This clonotype was seen at least ten times. The chain uses TRBV20-1 and TRBJ2-1; the match to TRBD2 covers 12 bases. Germline assignment: CDR1 DFQATT and CDR2 SNEGSKA (reference sequence). This CDR3 is built from 16 residues. The ends lost 3 bases at V and 4 bases at J; junction bases unmatched: 7. This CDR3 is CSASPPGLAGYNEQFF. CDR3 DNA sequence: TGCAGTGCTAGTCCCCCAGGACTAGCGGGATACAATGAGCAGTTCTTC.

The chain links TRBV5-1 to TRBJ2-2, with D tentatively TRBD1 (6 bases). Trimming shortened V by 4 bases and J by 1 base, and 14 bases separated the two germline ends. The germline V gene encodes CDR1 SGHRS and CDR2 YFSETQ. The CDR3 is made up of 16 amino acids. The CDR3 spells CASSQSGTRNTGELFF. The CDR3 region has the DNA TGCGCCAGCAGCCAATCCGGGACACGGAACACCGGGGAGCTGTTTTTT.

V is TRBV5-5 and J is TRBJ1-4; D is perhaps TRBD1 (6 bases). This CDR3 spans 15 amino acids. V lost 0 bases to trimming and J lost 3 bases, with 9 bases between them. Germline-derived CDR1 and CDR2 are SGHKS and YYEKEE (reference sequence). CDR3 in DNA: TGTGCCAGCAGCTTGGGACAGGCCCCTAATGAAAAACTGTTTTTT. This gives the protein CASSLGQAPNEKLFF.

This clonotype was observed a few times. This sequence joins TRBV20-1 and TRBJ2-1; 12 bases fit TRBD2. Per germline, CDR1 DFQATT and CDR2 SNEGSKA (reference sequence). Losses at the gene ends were 0 bases for V and 9 bases for J; bases not matched to a gene: 9. The CDR3 runs 16 residues. The CDR3 is CSARDPRLAGEVEQFF. The CDR3 nucleotides read TGCAGTGCTAGAGATCCGAGACTAGCGGGAGAGGTTGAGCAGTTCTTC.

The genes are TRBV20-1 and TRBJ2-3, with D perhaps matching TRBD1 or TRBD2 (5 bases each). CDR3 length: 16 residues. The V gene lost 3 bases and the J gene lost 1 base, with 17 bases spanning the gap. The V gene's germline CDR1 is DFQATT and CDR2 SNEGSKA (reference sequence). CDR3 protein: CSASPQGEARTDTQYF. The CDR3, as DNA: TGCAGTGCTAGTCCGCAGGGAGAGGCTCGCACAGATACGCAGTATTTT.

This clonotype was counted many times. The chain combines TRBV12-3 or TRBV12-4 with TRBJ1-4; possibly TRBD1 for D (5 bases). V lost 8 bases and J lost 6, with 13 bases in between. This CDR3 spans 13 amino acids. CDR3 in DNA: TGTGCCAGCGGTAAGACAGAAGATGAAAAACTGTTTTTT. Amino acids: CASGKTEDEKLFF.

The chain recombines TRBV28 with TRBJ2-2, with 10 bases matching TRBD2. The CDR3 is 17 amino acids. Germline V gene sequence: CDR1 MDHEN, CDR2 SYDVKM. CDR3 nucleotide sequence: TGTACCACCAGTTTATACGCTAGCGGGAGGAACACCGGGGAGCTGTTTTTT. This encodes CTTSLYASGRNTGELFF.

Ten or more counts support this clonotype. The chain uses TRBV10-3 and TRBJ1-4; D is unresolved. The ends were cut back, 4 bases at V and 7 bases at J, with 7 bases in the middle. The germline gives CDR1 ENHRY, CDR2 SYGVKD. The CDR3 spans 12 residues. This CDR3 reads CAISGSREKLFF. The DNA of the CDR3 is TGTGCCATCAGTGGATCCCGTGAAAAACTGTTTTTT.

This clonotype has ten or more counts. The V gene is TRBV7-9, the J gene TRBJ2-5, with D tentatively TRBD1 (6 bases). In germline, CDR1 is SEHNR, CDR2 FQNEAQ (reference sequence). The CDR3 runs to 15 residues. Trimming took 2 bases from V and 3 from J, leaving 13 bases between them. The CDR3: CASSLMGHKKETQYF. CDR3 coding DNA: TGTGCCAGCAGCTTAATGGGACACAAAAAAGAGACCCAGTACTTC. Full variable domain (missing parts from reference TRBV7-9 and TRBJ2-5): DTGVSQNPRHKITKRGQNVTFRCDPISEHNRLYWYRQTLGQGPEFLTYFQNEAQLEKSRLLSDRFSAERPKGSFSTLEIQRTEQGDSAMYLCASSLMGHKKETQYFGPGTRLLVL.

This clonotype showed up just a few times. The rearrangement links TRBV5-6 to TRBJ2-2; possibly TRBD2 for D (6 bases). Germline V gene data show CDR1 as SGHDT and CDR2 as YYEEEE. This CDR3 spans 14 amino acids. V was shortened by 3 bases and J by 5 bases, with 11 bases between the two germline ends. CDR3 loop: CASSWGTETGELFF. The CDR3 region has the DNA TGTGCCAGCAGCTGGGGGACTGAAACCGGGGAGCTGTTTTTT.

This clonotype was seen a few times. V and J are TRBV28 and TRBJ1-5, with unresolved D. Germline V CDR1 and CDR2: MDHEN, SYDVKM. Trimming shortened V by 6 bases and J by 0 bases, and 15 bases separated the two germline ends. The CDR3 spans 16 residues. The CDR3 reads CASSPKRVNSNQPQHF. For the CDR3, the DNA is TGTGCCAGCAGCCCAAAGAGGGTTAATAGCAATCAGCCCCAGCATTTT.

This clonotype showed up many times. The chain has TRBV20-1 and TRBJ1-4; D is possibly TRBD1 (6 bases). V was clipped by 6 bases and J by 5 bases, with 16 bases between them. Germline values: CDR1 DFQATT, CDR2 SNEGSKA (reference sequence). The CDR3 consists of 14 residues. The CDR3: CSAPVGGGNEKLFF. In nucleotides, the CDR3 is TGCAGTGCGCCGGTAGGGGGGGGAAATGAAAAACTGTTTTTT.

This chain uses TRBV5-1 with TRBJ2-1; 11 positions agree with TRBD2. CDR3 length equals 16 residues. CDR1 is SGHRS and CDR2 is YFSETQ in the germline V gene. V was clipped by 4 bases and J by 8 bases; unmatched bases: 11. The CDR3 nucleotides are TGCGCCAGCAGCCGCGTACTAGCGGGAGCTGGCGATGAGCAGTTCTTC. It is translated as CASSRVLAGAGDEQFF.

This clonotype has just a few counts. V usage is TRBV10-3 and J usage is TRBJ2-2, with a possible D match to TRBD2 (5 bases). Trimming stripped 10 bases from V and 3 bases from J, with 15 bases between. Germline-derived CDR1 and CDR2 are ENHRY and SYGVKD. The CDR3 is 14 amino acids. CDR3 amino acids: CASLARSDTGELFF. CDR3 sequence (DNA): TGTGCCAGCCTAGCTAGGTCTGACACCGGGGAGCTGTTTTTT.

This clonotype has just a few counts. This sequence joins TRBV29-1 and TRBJ1-5; TRBD1 is a possible D gene (6 bases). The CDR3 totals 14 residues. Germline V gene data show CDR1 as SQVTM and CDR2 as ANQGSEA. Trimming cost V 4 bases and J 7 bases, with 17 bases left between them. This CDR3 is CSVGAGPRGQPQHF. The DNA for the CDR3 is TGCAGCGTTGGCGCAGGCCCGAGGGGGCAGCCCCAGCATTTT.

This clonotype was counted at least ten times. The rearrangement links TRBV24-1 to TRBJ2-2; D remains ambiguous. Germline CDR1 and CDR2: KGHDR and SFDVKD. This CDR3 comprises 13 residues. V lost 2 bases, J lost 3 bases, and 3 bases lay in between. CDR3 DNA sequence: TGTGCCACCAGTGATTCATACACCGGGGAGCTGTTTTTT. Translated: CATSDSYTGELFF.

In this sample, this clonotype turned up many times. The V gene is TRBV30, the J gene TRBJ1-2; D may be TRBD1 (6 bases). CDR1 and CDR2 from the germline V gene are GTSNPN and SVGIG (reference sequence). The V and J ends lost 1 base and 4 bases respectively, with 13 bases between them. The CDR3 length is 14 residues. This CDR3 reads CAWSAWDIFYGYTF. In DNA, the CDR3 is TGTGCCTGGAGTGCTTGGGACATCTTCTATGGCTACACCTTC. Full variable domain (rest looked up from reference TRBV30 and TRBJ1-2): SQTIHQWPATLVQPVGSPLSLECTVEGTSNPNLYWYRQAAGRGLQLLFYSVGIGQISSEVPQNLSASRPQDRQFILSSKKLLLSDSGFYLCAWSAWDIFYGYTFGSGTRLTVV.

This clonotype was counted ten times or more. The rearrangement joins TRBV20-1 to TRBJ2-7; 11 nucleotides agree with TRBD2. Germline V CDR1 and CDR2: DFQATT, SNEGSKA (reference sequence). The CDR3 has 15 amino acids. Trimming cost V 0 bases and J 5 bases; bases outside gene matches: 6. This CDR3 is CSARDGTSGSHEQYF. The CDR3 DNA follows: TGCAGTGCTAGAGATGGAACTAGCGGGAGCCACGAGCAGTACTTC.

This clonotype was counted between two and nine times. This sequence joins TRBV7-6 and TRBJ2-4; 8 bases are shared with TRBD2. The CDR3 has 14 residues. V was pared by 5 bases and J by 6 bases, with 6 bases of the junction left unmatched. CDR1 SGHVS and CDR2 FNYEAQ come from the germline V gene. Here the CDR3 reads CASSPAGGVNIQYF. The CDR3 nucleotides read TGTGCCAGCAGCCCGGCGGGGGGCGTAAACATTCAGTACTTC.

This clonotype appeared many times. This rearrangement joins TRBV20-1 to TRBJ1-1; 9 bases map to TRBD1. CDR1 is DFQATT and CDR2 is SNEGSKA in the germline V gene (reference sequence). There are 15 residues in the CDR3. The V and J ends lost 3 bases and 4 bases, in that order; junction bases with no gene match: 9. This CDR3 reads CSASKGDRVGTEAFF. Written as DNA, the CDR3 is TGCAGTGCTAGTAAAGGGGACAGGGTGGGCACTGAAGCTTTCTTT.

This clonotype was picked up many times. The V and J genes are TRBV28 and TRBJ2-1; 9 bases line up with TRBD2. The CDR3 loop spans 12 amino acids. J gave up 10 bases and V 4 bases, and 2 bases lay outside the gene matches. CDR1 is MDHEN, CDR2 SYDVKM, per germline. The CDR3 DNA is TGTGCCAGCAGTTCCCTAGCGGGAGAGCAGTTCTTC. It specifies CASSSLAGEQFF.

The gene calls are TRBV7-9 and TRBJ1-2; unclear D gene. The CDR3 is 17 amino acids. Trimming stripped 3 bases from V and 4 bases from J, with 21 bases between. Germline V gives CDR1 SEHNR, CDR2 FQNEAQ (reference sequence). CDR3 DNA sequence: TGTGCCAGCAGCTTTCCTCTATATCACAGATCATCCTATGGCTACACCTTC. This gives the protein CASSFPLYHRSSYGYTF.

The V and J genes are TRBV3-1 and TRBJ2-5; TRBD2 aligns across 8 bases. The CDR3 consists of 13 residues. The V gene end was trimmed by 6 bases and the J gene end by 3 bases; junction bases not matched to a gene: 3. Germline V gene sequence: CDR1 LGHDT, CDR2 YNNKEL (reference sequence). CDR3: CASRLAAEETQYF. In DNA form, the CDR3 reads TGTGCCAGCAGACTAGCGGCCGAAGAGACCCAGTACTTC.

As for this clonotype: A clone one base away is much larger, so this may be a read error. The V and J genes are TRBV12-3 or TRBV12-4 and TRBJ2-5, with D unresolved. This CDR3 contains 14 residues. The CDR3 loop is CASGFDWVGETQYF. As DNA, the CDR3 is TGTGCCAGCGGTTTTGACTGGGTAGGAGAGACCCAGTACTTC.

The V and J genes are TRBV6-1 and TRBJ2-7, with 9 bases that match TRBD2. The CDR3 spans 15 residues. Per germline, CDR1 MNHNS and CDR2 SASEGT. Trimming took 6 bases from V and 6 from J; bases not matched to a gene: 12. This CDR3 is CASSLGVREGPEQYF. CDR3 bases: TGTGCCAGCAGCCTAGGTGTGCGGGAGGGCCCCGAGCAGTACTTC.

In this sample, this clonotype turned up once. A read error is possible here, since a much larger clone lies one base away. The rearrangement links TRBV14 to TRBJ1-2; no clear D. CDR1 is SGHDN, CDR2 FVKESK, per germline. The CDR3 loop spans 13 amino acids. V lost 3 bases, J lost 5 bases, and 10 bases lay in between. Here the CDR3 reads CASSQSVSYGYTF. CDR3 sequence (DNA): TGTGCCAGCAGCCAGTCAGTGTCATATGGCTACACCTTC.